The 25 T cell receptor beta chains listed next were all sequenced from one sample in a study of cytomegalovirus exposure and HLA in healthy donors. A multiplex PCR was run with 60 Vbeta primers and 13 Jbeta primers. This table comes from immunoSEQ multiplex PCR, and its TCRdb copy is limited to in-frame clones, with some not included. The sample holds roughly 150,000 clones, about four fifths seen once. Sequenced material: PBMCs. The receptor set was obtained from a young man in good health.

V and J are TRBV10-3 and TRBJ2-1; 9 bases line up with TRBD2. The CDR3 is 15 residues long. The V gene end was trimmed by 4 bases and the J gene end by 8 bases; junction bases not matched to a gene: 9. Germline CDR1 ENHRY, CDR2 SYGVKD. The CDR3 is CAISAASGIGDEQFF. The DNA for the CDR3 is TGTGCCATCAGTGCGGCTAGCGGGATAGGAGATGAGCAGTTCTTC.

This clone was seen a few times. The chain uses TRBV19 and TRBJ2-1; TRBD2 might be the D (6 bases). V was clipped by 7 bases and J by 4 bases, with 14 bases between them. Germline CDR1 LNHDA, CDR2 SQIVND (reference sequence). This CDR3 contains 14 residues. The DNA for the CDR3 is TGTGCCAGTATGGGGCGGGACGGATACAATGAGCAGTTCTTC. Protein product: CASMGRDGYNEQFF. The full variable domain, its missing parts supplied by reference TRBV19 and TRBJ2-1, is DGGITQSPKYLFRKEGQNVTLSCEQNLNHDAMYWYRQDPGQGLRLIYYSQIVNDFQKGDIAEGYSVSREKKESFPLTVTSAQKNPTAFYLCASMGRDGYNEQFFGPGTRLTVL.

The genes are TRBV7-9 and TRBJ2-2; possibly TRBD1 for D (5 bases). Trimming took off 7 bases at V and 3 bases at J, with 15 bases between the two ends. This CDR3 region has 15 residues. Germline assignment: CDR1 SEHNR and CDR2 FQNEAQ (reference sequence). This CDR3 is CASTLGERYTGELFF. As DNA, the CDR3 is TGTGCCAGCACCCTAGGGGAAAGATACACCGGGGAGCTGTTTTTT.

The gene calls are TRBV4-1 and TRBJ2-1, with TRBD2 matching over 14 bases. Germline V gene sequence: CDR1 MGHRA, CDR2 YSYEKL. V lost 2 bases and J lost 5; bases outside the gene matches: 2. This CDR3 has 16 amino acids. The CDR3 here is CASSQKGLAGDNEQFF. Written as DNA, the CDR3 is TGCGCCAGCAGCCAAAAGGGACTAGCGGGAGACAATGAGCAGTTCTTC.

This clone was recorded a few times. The chain is built from TRBV6-1 and TRBJ2-7; 10 nucleotides align to TRBD1. The CDR3 spans 16 residues. The trim removed 0 bases at V and 5 bases at J, leaving 7 bases unmatched. CDR1 MNHNS and CDR2 SASEGT come from the germline V gene. The CDR3 bases are TGTGCCAGCAGTGAAGCTCTAGGGGACAGGGGCCACGAGCAGTACTTC. Its protein is CASSEALGDRGHEQYF.

The chain's CDR3 is CASQPQTSGSHEQFF. The CDR3, as DNA: TGTGCCAGCCAACCCCAGACTAGCGGGTCTCATGAGCAGTTCTTC. The chain joins TRBV2 to TRBJ2-1, with 10 positions matching TRBD2. The germline V gene encodes CDR1 SNHLY and CDR2 FYNNEI. The CDR3 loop spans 15 amino acids. Trimming removed 8 bases from V and 8 bases from J; junction bases left unmatched: 12.

Only a few counts were recorded for this clone. DNA for the CDR3: TGTGCCAGCAGTTTATCAACGGGACTAGCGATCTACGAGCAGTACTTC. Translated: CASSLSTGLAIYEQYF. J is TRBJ2-7 and V is TRBV28, with 10 bases matching TRBD2. Germline V gene lookup returns CDR1 MDHEN and CDR2 SYDVKM. Trimming removed 1 base from V and 3 bases from J; junction bases left unmatched: 6. The CDR3 is 16 residues long.

This clone was picked up a small number of times. This rearrangement joins TRBV29-1 to TRBJ2-1, with TRBD2 matching 7 bases. This CDR3 has 14 residues. The V segment lost 1 base and the J segment 5 bases; nucleotides outside the gene matches: 5. Germline V lookup: CDR1 SQVTM, CDR2 ANQGSEA. This CDR3 is CSVEGSGRDNEQFF. CDR3 DNA: TGCAGCGTTGAAGGTAGCGGGCGGGACAATGAGCAGTTCTTC.

The chain joins TRBV13 to TRBJ1-2; D is uncertain. Trimming left V 5 bases short and J 8 bases short, with 18 bases between. Germline loops: CDR1 PRHDT, CDR2 FYEKMQ (reference sequence). The CDR3 runs 14 residues. The CDR3 nucleotides read TGTGCCAGCAGCCCCGGGGAGGGAGTTTTGGGCTACACCTTC. As protein: CASSPGEGVLGYTF.

Turning to this clone: A junction boundary mismatches the germline segment, possibly from a read error. The chain employs TRBV4-1 and TRBJ2-3; weak D call: TRBD1 (7 bases). The CDR3 has 16 amino acids. Germline V gene data show CDR1 as MGHRA and CDR2 as YSYEKL. Here the CDR3 reads CASSQEPGGWTDAQYF. The CDR3 bases are TGCGCCAGCAGCCAAGAACCAGGGGGGTGGACAGATGCGCAGTATTTT.

This clone was counted a few times. This chain uses TRBV7-9 with TRBJ2-3, with 7 bases fitting TRBD2. This CDR3 region has 15 residues. V lost 2 bases and J lost 6; bases outside the gene matches: 8. CDR1 is SEHNR, CDR2 FQNEAQ, per germline (reference sequence). The CDR3 reads CASSLQLAIGDTQYF. Written as DNA, the CDR3 is TGTGCCAGCAGCTTACAACTAGCGATAGGGGATACGCAGTATTTT.

The gene calls are TRBV5-1 and TRBJ2-5, with 9 bases fitting TRBD2. Near its end, the DNA agrees better with TRBJ2-7, so the J call may be wrong. The germline V gene encodes CDR1 SGHRS and CDR2 YFSETQ. This CDR3 contains 14 residues. The CDR3 reads CASRNSGSVREQYF. For the CDR3, the DNA is TGCGCCAGCAGGAATAGCGGGAGCGTGCGCGAGCAGTACTTC.

This chain uses TRBV5-5 with TRBJ2-2; 9 nucleotides agree with TRBD1. The CDR3 is 15 residues long. Germline V gives CDR1 SGHKS, CDR2 YYEKEE (reference sequence). V lost 4 bases to trimming and J lost 7 bases; unmatched junction nucleotides: 8. In DNA form, the CDR3 reads TGTGCCAGCAGCCCTAACACAGGGGGCTACGGGGAGCTGTTTTTT. As protein: CASSPNTGGYGELFF.

The chain carries TRBV28 and TRBJ1-2; no reliable D call. Looked up from germline, CDR1 is MDHEN and CDR2 is SYDVKM. The CDR3 consists of 12 residues. The V end was cut by 6 bases, the J end by 8 bases, with 13 bases between. This chain's CDR3 is CASRFAGSGYTF. The CDR3 region has the DNA TGTGCCAGCAGGTTCGCGGGTTCCGGCTACACCTTC.

V is TRBV5-1 and J is TRBJ1-2; D is possibly TRBD1 (5 bases). With 0 bases removed from V and 8 bases from J, the gap between germline ends came to 14 bases. CDR3 length equals 14 residues. Germline V CDR1 and CDR2: SGHRS, YFSETQ. The CDR3, as DNA: TGCGCCAGCAGCTTGGAAGGGGCAGGTAGAGGCTACACCTTC. It codes for CASSLEGAGRGYTF.

This clone showed up just once. V is TRBV27 and J is TRBJ2-2; 10 nucleotides align to TRBD2. This CDR3 region has 15 residues. Per germline, CDR1 MNHEY and CDR2 SMNVEV (reference sequence). Trimming at V came to 2 bases and at J to 9 bases, leaving 6 bases not matched to a gene. CDR3 protein: CASSLRSGRAWELFF. CDR3 coding DNA: TGTGCCAGCAGTTTAAGAAGCGGGAGGGCCTGGGAGCTGTTTTTT.

The chain employs TRBV30 and TRBJ2-7, with D possibly TRBD2 on 6 matching bases. V was clipped by 4 bases and J by 4 bases, with 17 bases between them. There are 14 residues in the CDR3. The germline gives CDR1 GTSNPN, CDR2 SVGIG (reference sequence). The CDR3 coding sequence is TGTGCCTGGACCGCCGGGACTGGGTTATACGAGCAGTACTTC. It translates to CAWTAGTGLYEQYF.

This rearrangement joins TRBV27 to TRBJ1-2, with TRBD1 matching over 9 bases. The CDR3 length is 13 residues. Germline assignment: CDR1 MNHEY and CDR2 SMNVEV (reference sequence). J was trimmed by 5 bases and V by 5 bases; bases with no gene match: 3. CDR3 in DNA: TGTGCCAGCAGTCAGACAGGGGGGTATGGCTACACCTTC. Its protein product is CASSQTGGYGYTF.

V gene TRBV6-6 combines with J gene TRBJ2-4; maybe TRBD2 (5 bases). This CDR3 contains 13 residues. Germline V gene sequence: CDR1 MNHNY, CDR2 SVGAGI (reference sequence). Trimming took 0 bases from V and 7 from J, leaving 7 bases between them. CDR3 amino acids: CASSYSERNIQYF. CDR3 sequence (DNA): TGTGCCAGCAGTTACTCGGAGCGGAACATTCAGTACTTC.

V and J are TRBV27 and TRBJ2-1; perhaps TRBD1 as D (5 bases). The CDR3 consists of 18 residues. Germline CDR1 MNHEY, CDR2 SMNVEV (reference sequence). V lost 3 bases, J lost 0 bases, and 18 bases lay in between. CDR3 nucleotide sequence: TGTGCCAGCAGTTTGGGGCCCGCTATCTTGGGCTCCTACAATGAGCAGTTCTTC. Its translation is CASSLGPAILGSYNEQFF.

This clone was seen only a few times. The chain links TRBV5-8 to TRBJ1-4; D unresolved. CDR3 length equals 12 residues. Germline CDR1 and CDR2: SGHTS and YDEGEE. V was cut by 0 bases and J by 8 bases, with 5 bases left in between. The CDR3 here is CASSLVAEKLFF. In DNA form, the CDR3 reads TGTGCCAGCAGCTTGGTGGCCGAAAAACTGTTTTTT.

This clone was observed a handful of times. The V call is TRBV25-1, the J call TRBJ1-1; a possible D gene is TRBD1 (6 bases). Deletions cut 1 base from V and 0 bases from J, with 12 bases between. CDR1 is MGHDK and CDR2 is SYGVNS in the germline V gene. The CDR3 has 16 residues. The CDR3 region has the DNA TGTGCCAGCAGTGAATGGACAGAAAGCCTGAACACTGAAGCTTTCTTT. Protein sequence: CASSEWTESLNTEAFF.

The chain recombines TRBV5-1 with TRBJ2-1, with 10 bases fitting TRBD2. CDR3 size: 15 residues. V was pared by 0 bases and J by 8 bases, with 5 bases of the junction left unmatched. Germline lookup yields CDR1 SGHRS and CDR2 YFSETQ. CDR3 region: CASSLAGLAIDEQFF. CDR3 in DNA: TGCGCCAGCAGCTTGGCGGGACTAGCGATCGATGAGCAGTTCTTC.

The J gene is TRBJ1-5, the V gene TRBV29-1; no definite D call. Trimming removed 7 bases from V and 3 bases from J, with 10 bases in between. Germline V gives CDR1 SQVTM, CDR2 ANQGSEA. The CDR3 spans 12 residues. The CDR3 loop is CSALLANQPQHF. In nucleotides, the CDR3 is TGCAGCGCCCTGTTGGCCAATCAGCCCCAGCATTTT.

This clone turned up a few times. The chain uses TRBV30 and TRBJ2-3; no clear D gene. The germline V gene has CDR1 GTSNPN and CDR2 SVGIG (reference sequence). This CDR3 has 11 residues. Trimming took off 4 bases at V and 2 bases at J, with 4 bases between the two ends. This CDR3 reads CAWTNTDTQYF. The CDR3 DNA reads as TGTGCCTGGACCAACACAGATACGCAGTATTTT. The entire variable domain, with the rest obtained from reference TRBV30 and TRBJ2-3, is as follows: SQTIHQWPATLVQPVGSPLSLECTVEGTSNPNLYWYRQAAGRGLQLLFYSVGIGQISSEVPQNLSASRPQDRQFILSSKKLLLSDSGFYLCAWTNTDTQYFGPGTRLTVL.